Each of the 30 T cell receptor beta chains below was sequenced from the same sample in a study of shared clonotypes between healthy human individuals. Profiled with immunoSEQ multiplex PCR; TCRdb holds only in-frame clones, not every one. Found here are roughly 410,000 clones, about 96% of them singletons; the top ten hold about 0.32%. What was sequenced was memory CD8+ T cells sorted from blood. Subset given: CD45RO+ cells pooled with CCR7-negative TemRA cells. These receptors all come from a man aged 30 to 45 in good health.

The rearrangement links TRBV2 to TRBJ2-3, with 7 nucleotides matching TRBD2. The CDR3 length is 14 residues. Germline V gene data show CDR1 as SNHLY and CDR2 as FYNNEI. J was trimmed by 6 bases and V by 2 bases; bases with no gene match: 5. Written as DNA, the CDR3 is TGTGCCAGCAGTGAAAATCTCGGGGGGGATACGCAGTATTTT. Translated, it gives CASSENLGGDTQYF. Based on the CDR3 plus reference TRBV2 and TRBJ2-3, the full variable domain is EPEVTQTPSHQVTQMGQEVILRCVPISNHLYFYWYRQILGQKVEFLVSFYNNEISEKSEIFDDQFSVERPDGSNFTLKIRSTKLEDSAMYFCASSENLGGDTQYFGPGTRLTVL.

The CDR3 bases are TGTGCCAGCAGTTCCAGCCCAGGGGGCTACGGCTACACCTTC. Residues: CASSSSPGGYGYTF. The V call is TRBV25-1, the J call TRBJ1-2; TRBD1 agrees at 8 bases. Germline V lookup: CDR1 MGHDK, CDR2 SYGVNS. The CDR3 loop spans 14 amino acids. V trimming: 5 bases; J trimming: 8 bases; junction bases outside the gene matches: 10.

In DNA, the CDR3 is TGTGCCAGTACCTCCGCGGGCTATGGCTACACCTTC. Translated: CASTSAGYGYTF. The genes are TRBV19 and TRBJ1-2, with D unresolved. The CDR3 is 12 amino acids. Between the trimmed V and J ends, which lost 7 bases and 4 bases, there was a span of 10 bases. The germline gives CDR1 LNHDA, CDR2 SQIVND (reference sequence). Looking up the rest from reference TRBV19 and TRBJ1-2 gives the full variable domain: DGGITQSPKYLFRKEGQNVTLSCEQNLNHDAMYWYRQDPGQGLRLIYYSQIVNDFQKGDIAEGYSVSREKKESFPLTVTSAQKNPTAFYLCASTSAGYGYTFGSGTRLTVV.

The chain uses TRBV7-2 and TRBJ2-7; 8 bases are shared with TRBD2. J was trimmed by 4 bases and V by 0 bases; bases with no gene match: 8. Germline CDR1 is SGHTA and CDR2 is FQGNSA. CDR3 length: 16 residues. This chain's CDR3 is CASSLAGLAGLYEQYF. The DNA of the CDR3 is TGTGCCAGCAGCTTAGCTGGACTAGCCGGCTTATACGAGCAGTACTTC.

The chain uses TRBV5-6 and TRBJ2-1; 8 positions agree with TRBD2. Germline V gene data show CDR1 as SGHDT and CDR2 as YYEEEE. CDR3 length: 15 residues. V gave up 4 bases and J gave up 5 bases; unmatched junction bases: 8. The CDR3: CASSAPGGLDNEQFF. The CDR3, as DNA: TGTGCCAGCAGCGCCCCGGGGGGACTAGACAATGAGCAGTTCTTC.

The chain combines TRBV28 with TRBJ2-7; D gene unclear. This CDR3 region has 12 residues. Trimming took 3 bases from V and 6 from J, leaving 9 bases between them. Germline CDR1 MDHEN, CDR2 SYDVKM. The CDR3 DNA is TGTGCCAGCAGTTTTTTGTCGGGCGAGCAGTACTTC. Its protein product is CASSFLSGEQYF. The entire variable domain, with the rest obtained from reference TRBV28 and TRBJ2-7, is as follows: DVKVTQSSRYLVKRTGEKVFLECVQDMDHENMFWYRQDPGLGLRLIYFSYDVKMKEKGDIPEGYSVSREKKERFSLILESASTNQTSMYLCASSFLSGEQYFGPGTRLTVT.

J is TRBJ2-6 and V is TRBV10-1, with D hard to call. V was cut by 3 bases and J by 4 bases, with 4 bases left in between. The germline V gene encodes CDR1 WNHNN and CDR2 SYGVQD (reference sequence). The CDR3 covers 13 residues. CDR3 DNA sequence: TGCGCCAGCAGTGATACGGGGGCCAACGTCCTGACTTTC. It encodes CASSDTGANVLTF.

This rearrangement joins TRBV28 to TRBJ1-1, with unresolved D. CDR3 length: 14 amino acids. Germline-derived CDR1 and CDR2 are MDHEN and SYDVKM. Trimming pared 0 bases from V and 3 bases from J, leaving 8 bases between. In nucleotides, the CDR3 is TGTGCCAGCAGTTTATGGAGGGAGGACACTGAAGCTTTCTTT. Translation: CASSLWREDTEAFF.

The J gene is TRBJ2-2, the V gene TRBV10-3; TRBD1 agrees at 8 bases. The trim removed 0 bases at V and 0 bases at J, leaving 6 bases unmatched. CDR1 and CDR2 from the germline V gene are ENHRY and SYGVKD. The CDR3 is 18 amino acids. CDR3 in DNA: TGTGCCATCAGTGAGTCAAGCAGGGGGCTGACGAACACCGGGGAGCTGTTTTTT. Its protein product is CAISESSRGLTNTGELFF.

This sequence joins TRBV19 and TRBJ1-4, with unresolved D. The CDR3 spans 17 residues. V was clipped by 5 bases and J by 3 bases, with 19 bases between them. CDR1 and CDR2 (germline): LNHDA, SQIVND (reference sequence). CDR3 in DNA: TGTGCCAGTAGTTTGGATGGGAAGGAGAGGCCTAATGAAAAACTGTTTTTT. Its protein is CASSLDGKERPNEKLFF.

V usage is TRBV19 and J usage is TRBJ2-5; no reliable D call. Trimming removed 8 bases from V and 4 bases from J, with 2 bases in between. This CDR3 spans 9 amino acids. Germline-derived CDR1 and CDR2 are LNHDA and SQIVND (reference sequence). The CDR3 DNA is TGTGCCAGTCCAGAGACCCAGTACTTC. This translates into CASPETQYF.

The V and J genes are TRBV18 and TRBJ2-1; TRBD2 matches at 8 bases. The CDR3 spans 15 residues. V was clipped by 3 bases and J by 5 bases; unmatched bases: 6. Germline V CDR1 and CDR2: KGHSH, LQKENI. In nucleotides, the CDR3 is TGTGCCAGCTCACCTACTAGCGGAGTAGACAATGAGCAGTTCTTC. The encoded protein is CASSPTSGVDNEQFF.

The chain uses TRBV19 and TRBJ2-1; the match to TRBD2 covers 10 bases. The CDR3 runs to 15 residues. The V gene's germline CDR1 is LNHDA and CDR2 SQIVND (reference sequence). The V segment lost 5 bases and the J segment 4 bases; nucleotides outside the gene matches: 5. The CDR3 here is CASSGGLALYNEQFF. For the CDR3, the DNA is TGTGCCAGTAGTGGGGGACTAGCGCTTTACAATGAGCAGTTCTTC.

The chain carries TRBV7-9 and TRBJ2-3; 7 bases are a match to TRBD1. J gave up 2 bases and V 1 base, and 3 bases lay outside the gene matches. Germline CDR1 is SEHNR and CDR2 is FQNEAQ (reference sequence). The CDR3 covers 15 residues. For the CDR3, the DNA is TGTGCCAGCAGCTTAGGGGACAGCACCACAGATACGCAGTATTTT. It codes for CASSLGDSTTDTQYF.

The chain links TRBV28 to TRBJ2-7; 9 bases are a match to TRBD1. This CDR3 is 13 amino acids long. Trimming at V came to 6 bases and at J to 12 bases, leaving 12 bases not matched to a gene. Per germline, CDR1 MDHEN and CDR2 SYDVKM. This CDR3 reads CASSMGGQGNRYF. Here the CDR3 DNA reads TGTGCCAGCAGCATGGGGGGACAGGGTAATCGGTACTTC.

The chain employs TRBV2 and TRBJ1-4; TRBD1 is a possible D gene (5 bases). V lost 4 bases and J lost 8, with 11 bases in between. In germline, CDR1 is SNHLY, CDR2 FYNNEI. The CDR3 runs 13 residues. The CDR3 region is CASSGAGNEKLFF. CDR3 nucleotides: TGTGCCAGCAGTGGAGCAGGGAACGAAAAACTGTTTTTT. Full variable domain (rest looked up from reference TRBV2 and TRBJ1-4): EPEVTQTPSHQVTQMGQEVILRCVPISNHLYFYWYRQILGQKVEFLVSFYNNEISEKSEIFDDQFSVERPDGSNFTLKIRSTKLEDSAMYFCASSGAGNEKLFFGSGTQLSVL.

V gene TRBV11-2 combines with J gene TRBJ1-1; D unresolved. Trimming took off 0 bases at V and 5 bases at J, with 4 bases between the two ends. The germline V gene encodes CDR1 SGHAT and CDR2 FQNNGV. The CDR3 spans 12 residues. The CDR3 loop is CASSLEETEAFF. In DNA form, the CDR3 reads TGTGCCAGCAGCTTAGAGGAAACTGAAGCTTTCTTT.

V gene TRBV6-1 combines with J gene TRBJ2-5, with a tentative D call TRBD1 (5 bases). CDR3 length: 13 amino acids. CDR1 is MNHNS and CDR2 is SASEGT in the germline V gene. The V end lost 9 bases, the J end lost 2 bases, and 13 bases lay between the germline ends. This CDR3 is CASARPGQETQYF. The CDR3 DNA sequence: TGTGCCAGTGCGCGACCAGGGCAAGAGACCCAGTACTTC.

The rearrangement joins TRBV5-1 to TRBJ2-2; 14 bases line up with TRBD2. J lost 1 base, V lost 7 bases, and 0 bases had no gene match. Germline V gene lookup returns CDR1 SGHRS and CDR2 YFSETQ. CDR3 length equals 15 residues. The CDR3 nucleotides read TGCGCCAGCGGACTAGCGGGAGGGAACACCGGGGAGCTGTTTTTT. This sequence encodes CASGLAGGNTGELFF.

The chain joins TRBV6-1 to TRBJ2-1, with TRBD2 identical over 12 bases. From germline, CDR1 is MNHNS and CDR2 SASEGT. This CDR3 spans 17 amino acids. The J segment lost 8 bases and the V segment lost 2 bases, leaving 10 bases of the junction unmatched. The CDR3 is CASSEQYGTSGWDEQFF. The CDR3 coding sequence is TGTGCCAGCAGTGAACAGTATGGGACTAGCGGGTGGGATGAGCAGTTCTTC.

J is TRBJ2-7 and V is TRBV4-1; D unresolved. V was pared by 0 bases and J by 7 bases, with 10 bases between. The CDR3 runs 13 residues. Germline loops: CDR1 MGHRA, CDR2 YSYEKL. The DNA for the CDR3 is TGCGCCAGCAGCCAAGATCCCTTTAATGAGCAGTACTTC. Encoded protein: CASSQDPFNEQYF.

The chain couples TRBV5-1 to TRBJ1-1, with 11 bases fitting TRBD1. With 1 base clipped from V and 4 bases from J, the junction kept 3 bases outside the gene matches. Germline CDR1 SGHRS, CDR2 YFSETQ. The CDR3 contains 15 residues. The CDR3 DNA follows: TGCGCCAGCAGCTTGTCCGGGACAGGGGGCACTGAAGCTTTCTTT. Translated, it gives CASSLSGTGGTEAFF.

The V gene is TRBV18, the J gene TRBJ2-7, with D possibly TRBD2 on 5 matching bases. Germline CDR1 is KGHSH and CDR2 is LQKENI. The V end was cut by 1 base, the J end by 1 base, with 14 bases between. CDR3 length: 16 residues. Written as DNA, the CDR3 is TGTGCCAGCTCACCACGGGCCCTTTCGGGGTCCTACGAGCAGTACTTC. This translates into CASSPRALSGSYEQYF.

The rearrangement links TRBV14 to TRBJ2-4; D might be TRBD2 (7 bases). With 4 bases removed from V and 7 bases from J, the gap between germline ends came to 14 bases. CDR1 and CDR2 (germline): SGHDN, FVKESK. This CDR3 is 14 amino acids long. The CDR3 spells CASSLRGRGNIQYF. The CDR3 DNA reads as TGTGCCAGCAGCCTGAGGGGGAGGGGGAACATTCAGTACTTC.

About this clone: At one end, the junction sequence differs from germline, possibly due to a read error. The chain has TRBV10-3 and TRBJ1-2; D is perhaps TRBD1 (5 bases). The CDR3 totals 15 residues. Germline V gene lookup returns CDR1 ENHRY and CDR2 SYGVKD. CDR3 sequence reads: CAIRESGEGNYGYTF. CDR3 coding DNA: TGTGCCATCCGTGAAAGCGGGGAGGGGAACTATGGCTACACCTTC.

The J gene is TRBJ2-1, the V gene TRBV7-2; perhaps TRBD2 as D (6 bases). V lost 8 bases and J 3 bases, leaving 17 bases between the germline ends. CDR1 is SGHTA, CDR2 FQGNSA, per germline. The CDR3 covers 15 residues. CDR3 sequence: CASRVGGTSYNEQFF. CDR3 nucleotides: TGTGCCAGCCGAGTGGGCGGGACCAGCTACAATGAGCAGTTCTTC.

The gene calls are TRBV5-1 and TRBJ2-7, with 8 bases aligning to TRBD2. The CDR3 loop spans 13 amino acids. The germline V gene encodes CDR1 SGHRS and CDR2 YFSETQ. V trimming: 5 bases; J trimming: 3 bases; junction bases outside the gene matches: 4. CDR3 residues: CASRLSGSYEQYF. For the CDR3, the DNA is TGCGCCAGCAGATTAAGCGGGAGCTACGAGCAGTACTTC. Full variable domain (rest looked up from reference TRBV5-1 and TRBJ2-7): KAGVTQTPRYLIKTRGQQVTLSCSPISGHRSVSWYQQTPGQGLQFLFEYFSETQRNKGNFPGRFSGRQFSNSRSEMNVSTLELGDSALYLCASRLSGSYEQYFGPGTRLTVT.

The chain has TRBV25-1 and TRBJ1-2, with 8 bases that match TRBD1. The junction had 14 bases not matched to a gene; V was cut back by 6 bases and J by 5 bases. This CDR3 contains 16 residues. Germline values: CDR1 MGHDK, CDR2 SYGVNS. The chain's CDR3 is CASSKRVGTGLYGYTF. The CDR3 DNA sequence: TGTGCCAGCAGCAAAAGGGTCGGGACAGGACTTTATGGCTACACCTTC.

The chain employs TRBV5-1 and TRBJ2-1; D may be TRBD2 (5 bases). Trimming took 6 bases from V and 0 from J, leaving 10 bases between them. CDR1 SGHRS and CDR2 YFSETQ come from the germline V gene. The CDR3 consists of 14 residues. This CDR3 is CASNVGSSYNEQFF. Here the CDR3 DNA reads TGCGCCAGCAATGTGGGGAGCTCCTACAATGAGCAGTTCTTC.

The V call is TRBV28, the J call TRBJ2-1; no clear D. Germline lookup yields CDR1 MDHEN and CDR2 SYDVKM. The V end was cut by 3 bases, the J end by 7 bases, with 19 bases between. The CDR3 consists of 16 residues. CDR3 sequence (DNA): TGTGCCAGCAGTTTGAGGAAGCGAATGCGCCAGAATGAGCAGTTCTTC. Protein: CASSLRKRMRQNEQFF.